The rows below give T cell receptor beta chains drawn from one sample of a study of regulatory T cells in long-lasting Graves disease. TCRdb reprocessed the multiplex PCR reads with MiXCR, giving one entry per CDR3 protein. Of around 430,000 distinct CDR3 sequences listed, about 20% are singletons. The source was peripheral blood mononuclear cells (PBMCs), collected when the disease was refractory, from a patient treated with antithyroid drugs. The receptors stem from a female donor with Graves disease. CDR3s include the opening cysteine and the closing phenylalanine or tryptophan. A D gene is named only where the DNA matches it firmly. Size tells how often a clone was seen (once, few, many) or the class of an expanded clone, and some rows leave it out.

j_call	clone_size	d_call	v_call	cdr3_nt	cdr3_aa
TRBJ1-2	many	NA	TRBV29-1	TGCAGCGTTAGACCCGGGCTCGAGGGCTATGGCTACACCTTC	CSVRPGLEGYGYTF
TRBJ2-7	many	NA	TRBV12-5	TGTGCTAGTGGCTCCGGGTCCACCTACGAGCAGTACTTC	CASGSGSTYEQYF
TRBJ2-7	many	TRBD2	TRBV6-2/TRBV6-3	TGTGCCACCAGAGAGGCGGGAGTACCCGACGAGCAGTACTTC	CATREAGVPDEQYF
TRBJ2-2	NA	TRBD1	TRBV6-2/TRBV6-3	TGTGCCAGCAGACGGGACAGGGGGCTTCTGAACCCGAACACCGGGGAGCTGTTTTTT	CASRRDRGLLNPNTGELFF
TRBJ2-2	NA	NA	TRBV12-3/TRBV12-4	TGTGCCAGCAGCCTGGGGGAGGCCGGGGAGCTGTTTTTT	CASSLGEAGELFF
TRBJ2-1	few	NA	TRBV7-2	TGTGCCAGCAGCTTAGACCATTCTGAGCAGTTCTTC	CASSLDHSEQFF
TRBJ2-3	NA	TRBD2	TRBV5-1	TGCGCCAGCAGCCTTTTCCCCTCAACGCTAGCGGAACTCACAGATACGCAGTATTTT	CASSLFPSTLAELTDTQYF
TRBJ2-2	many	NA	TRBV2	TGTGCCAGCAGTCCGGGGTTCTCGGGCACCGGGGAGCTGTTTTTT	CASSPGFSGTGELFF
TRBJ2-2	NA	TRBD2	TRBV4-3	TGCGCCAGCAGCCAAGATATACTAGCGGGATCGAACACCGGGGAGCTGTTTTTT	CASSQDILAGSNTGELFF
TRBJ1-4	few	NA	TRBV5-1	TGCGCCAGCAGCTATGGACAGTTTAATGAAAAACTGTTTTTT	CASSYGQFNEKLFF
TRBJ2-2	few	NA	TRBV6-2/TRBV6-3	TGTGCCAGCAGTTACCCCGCCGCGGGGAGAGGCGGGGAGCTGTTTTTT	CASSYPAAGRGGELFF
TRBJ2-7	NA	TRBD1	TRBV4-1	TGCGCCAGCAGCCAAGCCCTTCGGACAGGCGCTACCTACGAGCAGTACTTC	CASSQALRTGATYEQYF
TRBJ2-3	NA	NA	TRBV7-8	TGTGCCAGCAGCTCACCCCCCCGGGGGAGGCAGTATTTT	CASSSPPRGRQYF
TRBJ2-2	few	NA	TRBV5-1	TGCGCCAGCTGGGGCACCGGGGAGCTGTTTTTT	CASWGTGELFF
TRBJ1-6	NA	NA	TRBV28	TGTGCCAGCACCTTGGGGGGCTCCTATAATTCACCCCTCCACTTT	CASTLGGSYNSPLHF
TRBJ1-2	few	NA	TRBV20-1	TGCAGTGCGGGGGGGGCGAGCTACACCTTC	CSAGGASYTF
TRBJ1-3	few	TRBD1	TRBV2	TGTGCCAGCACGAGAGGGACAGGAGCTAGAAACACCATATATTTT	CASTRGTGARNTIYF
TRBJ2-7	NA	TRBD2	TRBV5-1	TGCGCCAGCAGCTTGGGGCCGCAAACTAGCGGGTCTGACTACGAGCAGTACTTC	CASSLGPQTSGSDYEQYF
TRBJ2-7	NA	NA	TRBV6-1	TGTGCCAGCAGTAGGACTTTCTACGAGCAGTACTTC	CASSRTFYEQYF
TRBJ1-6	NA	TRBD1	TRBV30	TGTGCCTGGAGTGGAAGCGGGACAGGGAGTTCACCCCTCCACTTT	CAWSGSGTGSSPLHF
TRBJ2-5	few	TRBD1	TRBV5-1	TGCGCCAGCAGCTTGGCCAGGGGGCTAGAGACCCAGTACTTC	CASSLARGLETQYF
TRBJ1-6	many	TRBD1	TRBV20-1	TGCAGTGCTAGGCAGAGGGGACAGGCAAATTCACCCCTCCACTTT	CSARQRGQANSPLHF
TRBJ2-2	NA	TRBD2	TRBV9	TGTGCCAGCAGCGTAGCCTCTAGCGGGGGATTCGGGGAGCTGTTTTTT	CASSVASSGGFGELFF
TRBJ2-5	few	NA	TRBV15	TGTGCCACCAGCAGACACCTGGAGACCCAGTACTTC	CATSRHLETQYF
TRBJ1-1	many	TRBD1	TRBV29-1	TGCAGCGCTGACTTTCGGCAGGGGGAATGGAACACTGAAGCTTTCTTT	CSADFRQGEWNTEAFF
TRBJ2-7	few	TRBD2	TRBV6-1	TGTGCCAGCAGTGAGGGGCGGGGGGCATCATTC	CASSEGRGASF
TRBJ2-7	NA	TRBD1	TRBV20-1	TGCAGTGCTAGAGATCTCCTCGGACAGGTCTACGAGCAGTACTTC	CSARDLLGQVYEQYF
TRBJ1-5	few	NA	TRBV20-1	TGCAGTGCAAGTAAAGCATATAGCAATCAGCCCCAGCATTTT	CSASKAYSNQPQHF
TRBJ2-7	NA	TRBD1	TRBV7-2	TGTGCCAGCAGCTTTAGGTTTGGGACAGGGGGCGACGAGCAGTACTTC	CASSFRFGTGGDEQYF
TRBJ1-1	many	NA	TRBV11-3	TGTGCCAGCAGCTTAGCTGGGGGCGAAGCTTTCTTT	CASSLAGGEAFF
TRBJ1-2	many	NA	TRBV7-8	TGTGCCAGCAGCCCTCGTGTCCTACAGCTGAACAACTATGGCTACACCTTC	CASSPRVLQLNNYGYTF
TRBJ1-1	few	NA	TRBV6-2/TRBV6-3	TGTGCCAGCAGTTACGGACAGCCAGATGAAGCTTTCTTT	CASSYGQPDEAFF
TRBJ1-2	NA	TRBD1	TRBV20-1	TGCAGTGCTAGGAACCGGGACAGGGAAAGGGCTGGCTACACCTTC	CSARNRDRERAGYTF
TRBJ2-7	many	NA	TRBV7-9	TGTGCCAGCAGCTTAGAGGTCACAGGCGGCTCAGGCGAGCAGTACTTC	CASSLEVTGGSGEQYF
TRBJ2-7	few	NA	TRBV3-1	TGTGCCAGCAGCCAACAGGACCGACTAGACGAGCAGTACTTC	CASSQQDRLDEQYF
TRBJ2-1	NA	TRBD2	TRBV28	TGTGCCAGCAGCCGCGGGGGAGCGGGAGGGGTAGAGCAGTTCTTC	CASSRGGAGGVEQFF
TRBJ1-1	many	NA	TRBV28	TGTGCCAGCAACCCCGGGGGTTTCGAAGCTTTCTTT	CASNPGGFEAFF
TRBJ1-5	NA	NA	TRBV19	TGTGCCAGTACCCTCCGCCCGGGGTTGGGTCAGCCCCAGCATTTT	CASTLRPGLGQPQHF
TRBJ2-5	many	TRBD2	TRBV10-3	TGTGCCATCAGTGAGTCAGAGACTAGCTTGGAGACCCAGTACTTC	CAISESETSLETQYF
TRBJ1-1	NA	NA	TRBV4-3	TGCGCCAGCAGCCATACAACTGAGGGGACTGAAGCTTTCTTT	CASSHTTEGTEAFF
TRBJ2-7	NA	NA	TRBV3-1	TGTGCCAGCAGCCAAGAGTTCAGGTTAAACTCCTACGAGCAGTACTTC	CASSQEFRLNSYEQYF
TRBJ1-1	few	NA	TRBV27	TGTGCCAGCACCAACCTGAACATGAACACTGAAGCTTTCTTT	CASTNLNMNTEAFF
TRBJ1-2	many	NA	TRBV6-2/TRBV6-3	TGTGCCAGCACCGCGACAACCAGCTATGGCTACACCTTC	CASTATTSYGYTF
TRBJ1-5	few	NA	TRBV4-1	TGCGCCAGCAGCCAAAGAACTGGTCAGCCCCAGCATTTT	CASSQRTGQPQHF
TRBJ2-6	few	NA	TRBV20-1	TGCAGTGCTTGGGGCTCTGGGGCCAACGTCCTGACTTTC	CSAWGSGANVLTF